The 15 T cell receptor beta chains given below trace back to one sample, sequenced in a study of graft-versus-host responses after intestinal transplantation. Repertoires were generated with immunoSEQ multiplex PCR, while TCRdb's copy carries only in-frame clones and drops some. Counted here are approximately 100,000 clones, approximately 85% occurring once; the ten biggest clones make up 1.4% to 1.5%. The sequencing used PBMCs, collected 255 days after intestinal transplant. These receptors were collected from a human patient who received an intestinal transplant, so some T cells may come from the graft donor.

V gene TRBV6-1 combines with J gene TRBJ2-3; 7 bases map to TRBD2. Unmatched junction bases numbered 10, after V lost 9 bases and J lost 4 bases. This CDR3 has 14 amino acids. The germline V gene encodes CDR1 MNHNS and CDR2 SASEGT. The CDR3 spells CASTGTNPPDTQYF. The CDR3 DNA follows: TGTGCCAGTACCGGGACTAATCCCCCAGATACGCAGTATTTT.

The chain has TRBV7-2 and TRBJ2-3, with 9 bases lining up with TRBD2. The trim removed 3 bases at V and 2 bases at J, leaving 6 bases unmatched. Germline V gene lookup returns CDR1 SGHTA and CDR2 FQGNSA. The CDR3 has 16 residues. The CDR3 bases are TGTGCCAGCAGCTTCAGCGGGGGGTCCCTCACAGATACGCAGTATTTT. Translated: CASSFSGGSLTDTQYF. Based on the CDR3 plus reference TRBV7-2 and TRBJ2-3, the full variable domain is GAGVSQSPSNKVTEKGKDVELRCDPISGHTALYWYRQSLGQGLEFLIYFQGNSAPDKSGLPSDRFSAERTGGSVSTLTIQRTQQEDSAVYLCASSFSGGSLTDTQYFGPGTRLTVL.

V gene TRBV18 combines with J gene TRBJ2-5; D unclear. CDR3 length: 12 amino acids. CDR1 and CDR2 (germline): KGHSH, LQKENI. Trimming took 3 bases from V and 5 from J, leaving 7 bases between them. CDR3 in DNA: TGTGCCAGCTCACCGGTTGGGGAGACCCAGTACTTC. Translating gives CASSPVGETQYF.

The chain has TRBV27 and TRBJ2-2; D perhaps matches TRBD2 (6 bases). V was pared by 6 bases and J by 7 bases, with 24 bases between. Germline V CDR1 and CDR2: MNHEY, SMNVEV (reference sequence). The CDR3 contains 17 residues. The CDR3 protein is CASSLGGFGRSDGELFF. The CDR3 nucleotides are TGTGCCAGCAGCCTGGGGGGTTTCGGCAGGTCCGACGGGGAGCTGTTTTTT.

This clone was found once. V usage is TRBV18 and J usage is TRBJ2-5, with D uncertain. In germline, CDR1 is KGHSH, CDR2 LQKENI. Trimming left V 1 base short and J 2 bases short, with 11 bases between. CDR3 length: 15 residues. The CDR3 is CASSPRGRVQETQYF. The CDR3 DNA reads TGTGCCAGCTCACCACGAGGACGGGTACAAGAGACCCAGTACTTC.

This chain joins TRBV7-6 and TRBJ1-5; D not certain. The CDR3 length is 13 residues. Looked up from germline, CDR1 is SGHVS and CDR2 is FNYEAQ. V lost 3 bases, J lost 4 bases, and 7 bases lay in between. In nucleotides, the CDR3 is TGTGCCAGCAGCTTCTCGGGGAATCAGCCCCAGCATTTT. This translates into CASSFSGNQPQHF.

The chain couples TRBV4-1 to TRBJ2-1; 12 nucleotides line up with TRBD1. V lost 4 bases to trimming and J lost 7 bases; unmatched junction nucleotides: 11. CDR1 MGHRA and CDR2 YSYEKL come from the germline V gene. The CDR3 is 17 amino acids. The DNA for the CDR3 is TGCGCCAGCAGCCGGCTCCAGGGACAGGGGGCAGGTAATGAGCAGTTCTTC. Protein product: CASSRLQGQGAGNEQFF.

V is TRBV28 and J is TRBJ1-4, with a weak D call TRBD1 (6 bases). Trimming shortened V by 1 base and J by 4 bases, and 13 bases separated the two germline ends. Germline CDR1 is MDHEN and CDR2 is SYDVKM. This CDR3 region has 16 residues. CDR3 region: CASSLFRGRNNEKLFF. For the CDR3, the DNA is TGTGCCAGCAGTTTATTCAGGGGCAGGAATAATGAAAAACTGTTTTTT.

The chain links TRBV5-1 to TRBJ2-3; D gene ambiguous. CDR3 length equals 15 residues. Germline V gene lookup returns CDR1 SGHRS and CDR2 YFSETQ. The V end was cut by 5 bases, the J end by 4 bases, with 17 bases between. The CDR3 here is CASSSEASVADTQYF. The CDR3, as DNA: TGCGCCAGCAGTAGTGAGGCTAGTGTCGCAGATACGCAGTATTTT.

This sequence joins TRBV18 and TRBJ1-2, with 9 bases that match TRBD1. CDR1 KGHSH and CDR2 LQKENI come from the germline V gene. CDR3 length equals 15 residues. The V and J ends lost 2 bases and 6 bases, in that order; junction bases with no gene match: 7. The chain's CDR3 is CASSPDMDRGNGYTF. The CDR3 nucleotides read TGTGCCAGCTCACCAGATATGGACAGGGGCAATGGCTACACCTTC.

This chain connects TRBV25-1 to TRBJ2-3; a weak D match, TRBD1 (6 bases). Per the germline V gene, CDR1 is MGHDK and CDR2 is SYGVNS. V lost 3 bases and J 7 bases, leaving 17 bases between the germline ends. This CDR3 has 15 residues. CDR3 in amino acids: CASSDPGDRGYTQYF. CDR3 sequence (DNA): TGTGCCAGCAGTGATCCAGGGGACCGGGGTTATACGCAGTATTTT.

The V call is TRBV11-2, the J call TRBJ2-3, with D perhaps being TRBD1 or TRBD2 (6 bases each). V was shortened by 6 bases and J by 4 bases, with 20 bases between the two germline ends. Germline-derived CDR1 and CDR2 are SGHAT and FQNNGV. The CDR3 is 16 residues long. CDR3 DNA sequence: TGTGCCAGCAGGGACGCGAAGGGGGGCATAGCAGATACGCAGTATTTT. Encoded protein: CASRDAKGGIADTQYF.

The chain employs TRBV6-1 and TRBJ2-5, with 11 bases that match TRBD2. Germline values: CDR1 MNHNS, CDR2 SASEGT. With 7 bases clipped from V and 6 bases from J, the junction kept 4 bases outside the gene matches. CDR3 length: 13 amino acids. In DNA form, the CDR3 reads TGTGCCAGCACCCTAGCGGGGGGAAAGACCCAGTACTTC. It encodes CASTLAGGKTQYF.

The chain couples TRBV6-4 to TRBJ2-1; 8 nucleotides align to TRBD2. Per germline, CDR1 MRHNA and CDR2 SNTAGT. Trimming cost V 6 bases and J 5 bases; bases outside gene matches: 9. The CDR3 is made up of 15 amino acids. In DNA form, the CDR3 reads TGTGCCAGCAGCGCCGAGGCGGGGGGCCACAATGAGCAGTTCTTC. This translates into CASSAEAGGHNEQFF.

V and J are TRBV6-1 and TRBJ2-7, with unresolved D. Germline V gene sequence: CDR1 MNHNS, CDR2 SASEGT. V lost 2 bases and J lost 4, with 9 bases in between. CDR3 length: 13 amino acids. The CDR3 sequence: CASSELAPYEQYV. CDR3 bases: TGTGCCAGCAGTGAATTGGCTCCTTACGAGCAGTACGTC.